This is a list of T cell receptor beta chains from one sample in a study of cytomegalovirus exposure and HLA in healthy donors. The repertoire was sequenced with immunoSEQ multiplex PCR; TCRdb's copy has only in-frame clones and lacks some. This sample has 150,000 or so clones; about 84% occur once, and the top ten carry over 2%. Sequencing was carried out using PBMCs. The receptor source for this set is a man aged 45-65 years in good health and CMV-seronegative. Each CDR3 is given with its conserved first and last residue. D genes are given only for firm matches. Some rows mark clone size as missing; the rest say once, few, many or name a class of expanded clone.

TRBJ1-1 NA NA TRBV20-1 CSARESFEAFF TGCAGTGCTAGGGAGAGTTTTGAAGCTTTCTTT
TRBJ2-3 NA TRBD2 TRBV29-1 CSVVVAGGSTDTQYF TGCAGCGTTGTGGTAGCGGGGGGTTCCACAGATACGCAGTATTTT
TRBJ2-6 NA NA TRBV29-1 CSVEGGQGANVLTF TGCAGCGTGGAGGGGGGGCAAGGGGCCAACGTCCTGACTTTC
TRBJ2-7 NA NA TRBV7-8 CASSLGARWEASYEQYF TGTGCCAGCAGCTTAGGAGCCAGGTGGGAGGCCTCCTACGAGCAGTACTTC
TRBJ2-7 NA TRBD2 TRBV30 CAWSAPGTSGIYEQYF TGTGCCTGGAGTGCCCCCGGGACTAGCGGGATCTACGAGCAGTACTTC
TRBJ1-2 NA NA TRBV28 CASSPLRGLLNYGYTF TGTGCCAGCAGTCCCTTAAGGGGCCTTCTTAACTATGGCTACACCTTC
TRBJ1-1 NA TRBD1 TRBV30 CAGGQENTEAFF TGTGCCGGGGGACAGGAGAACACTGAAGCTTTCTTT
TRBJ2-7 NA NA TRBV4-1 CASSQVGGTTHSYEQYF TGCGCCAGCAGCCAAGTTGGAGGCACGACTCACTCCTACGAGCAGTACTTC
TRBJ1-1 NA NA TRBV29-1 CSVERDSKKIAFF TGCAGCGTTGAAAGGGACTCAAAAAAGATAGCTTTCTTT
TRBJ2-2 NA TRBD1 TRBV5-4 CASRLGTGEGYGELFF TGTGCCAGCAGACTCGGGACAGGGGAAGGGTACGGGGAGCTGTTTTTT
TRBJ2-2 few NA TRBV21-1 CASSNSGQNTGELFF TGTGCCAGCAGCAATTCGGGACAAAACACCGGGGAGCTGTTTTTT
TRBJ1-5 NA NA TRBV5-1 CASSPGAVNQPQHF TGCGCCAGCAGCCCTGGGGCAGTCAATCAGCCCCAGCATTTT
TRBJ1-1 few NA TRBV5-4 CASSLGAEAEAFF TGTGCCAGCAGCTTGGGGGCGGAGGCTGAAGCTTTCTTT
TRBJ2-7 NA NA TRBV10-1 CASSESEGVYEQYF TGCGCCAGCAGTGAGTCGGAGGGAGTCTACGAGCAGTACTTC
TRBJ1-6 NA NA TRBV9 CASSVTGSYNSPLHF TGTGCCAGCAGCGTGACAGGCTCCTATAATTCACCCCTCCACTTT
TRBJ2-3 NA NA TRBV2 CASSSQGPSTDTQYF TGTGCCAGCAGTTCCCAGGGGCCCAGCACAGATACGCAGTATTTT
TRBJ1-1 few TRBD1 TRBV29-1 CSLTGGSSGNTEAFF TGCAGCTTGACAGGGGGCTCTAGTGGGAACACTGAAGCTTTCTTT